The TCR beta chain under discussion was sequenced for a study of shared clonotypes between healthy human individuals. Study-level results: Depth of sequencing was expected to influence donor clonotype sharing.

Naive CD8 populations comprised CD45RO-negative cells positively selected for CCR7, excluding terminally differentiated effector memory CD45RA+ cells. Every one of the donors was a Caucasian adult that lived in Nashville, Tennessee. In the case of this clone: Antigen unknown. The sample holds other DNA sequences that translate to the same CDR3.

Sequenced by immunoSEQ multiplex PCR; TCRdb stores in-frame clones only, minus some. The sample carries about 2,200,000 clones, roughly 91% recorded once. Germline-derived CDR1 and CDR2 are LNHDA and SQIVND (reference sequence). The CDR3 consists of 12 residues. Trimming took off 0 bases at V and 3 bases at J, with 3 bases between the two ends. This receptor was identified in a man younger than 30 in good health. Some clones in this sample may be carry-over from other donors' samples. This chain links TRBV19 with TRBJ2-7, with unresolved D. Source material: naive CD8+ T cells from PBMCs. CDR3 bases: TGTGCCAGTAGTATAGACAGCTACGAGCAGTACTTC. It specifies CASSIDSYEQYF.